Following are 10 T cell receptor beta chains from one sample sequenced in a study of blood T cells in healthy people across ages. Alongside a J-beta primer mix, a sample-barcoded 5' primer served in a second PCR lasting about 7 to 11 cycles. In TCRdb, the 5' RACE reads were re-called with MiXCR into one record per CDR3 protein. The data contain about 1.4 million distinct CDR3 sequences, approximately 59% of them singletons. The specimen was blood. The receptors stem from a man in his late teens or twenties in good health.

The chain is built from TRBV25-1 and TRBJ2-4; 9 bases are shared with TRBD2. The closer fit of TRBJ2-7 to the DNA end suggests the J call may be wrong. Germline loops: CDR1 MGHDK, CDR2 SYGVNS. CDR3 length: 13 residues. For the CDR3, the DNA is TGTGCCAGCAGGGGACTAGCTTGGGGCGAGCAGTACTTC. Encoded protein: CASRGLAWGEQYF.

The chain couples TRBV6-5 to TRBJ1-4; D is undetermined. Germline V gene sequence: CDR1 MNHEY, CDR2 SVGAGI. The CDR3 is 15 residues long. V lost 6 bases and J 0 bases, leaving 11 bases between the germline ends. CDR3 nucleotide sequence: TGTGCCAGCAGACAACTAGTTGCAACTAATGAAAAACTGTTTTTT. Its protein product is CASRQLVATNEKLFF.

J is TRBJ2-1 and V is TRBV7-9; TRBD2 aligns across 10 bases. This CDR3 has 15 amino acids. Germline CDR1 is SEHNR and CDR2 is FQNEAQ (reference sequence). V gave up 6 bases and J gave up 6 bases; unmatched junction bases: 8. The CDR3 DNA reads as TGTGCCAGCAGTCCCCTAGCGGGAGACCCCAATGAGCAGTTCTTC. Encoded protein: CASSPLAGDPNEQFF.

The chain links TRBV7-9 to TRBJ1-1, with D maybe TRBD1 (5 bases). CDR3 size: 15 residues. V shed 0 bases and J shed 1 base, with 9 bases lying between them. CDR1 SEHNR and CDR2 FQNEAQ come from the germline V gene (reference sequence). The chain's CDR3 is CASSLAGQENTEAFF. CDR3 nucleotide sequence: TGTGCCAGCAGCTTAGCGGGGCAAGAGAACACTGAAGCTTTCTTT. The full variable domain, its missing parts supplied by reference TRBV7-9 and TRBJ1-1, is DTGVSQNPRHKITKRGQNVTFRCDPISEHNRLYWYRQTLGQGPEFLTYFQNEAQLEKSRLLSDRFSAERPKGSFSTLEIQRTEQGDSAMYLCASSLAGQENTEAFFGQGTRLTVV.

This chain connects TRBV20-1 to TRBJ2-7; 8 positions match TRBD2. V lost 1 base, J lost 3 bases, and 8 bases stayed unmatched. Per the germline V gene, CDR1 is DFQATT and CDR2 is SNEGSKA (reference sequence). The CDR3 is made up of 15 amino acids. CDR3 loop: CSARVTTSDYYEQYF. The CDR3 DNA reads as TGCAGTGCTAGAGTTACGACTAGCGACTACTACGAGCAGTACTTC.

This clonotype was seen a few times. Here the CDR3 DNA reads TGTGCCAGCAGAGGGGCTACGAACTATGGCTACACCTTC. This codes for CASRGATNYGYTF. V is TRBV7-9 and J is TRBJ1-2, with D maybe TRBD1 (5 bases). Trimming stripped 6 bases from V and 2 bases from J, with 10 bases between. Germline CDR1 SEHNR, CDR2 FQNEAQ (reference sequence). The CDR3 runs to 13 residues.

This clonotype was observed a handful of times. The CDR3 DNA reads TGTGCCAGCAGTCCCTACCGACAGTGGGATTCCTACGAGCAGTACTTC. Residues: CASSPYRQWDSYEQYF. The chain is built from TRBV27 and TRBJ2-7; D is possibly TRBD1 (5 bases). The CDR3 extends over 16 amino acids. CDR1 MNHEY and CDR2 SMNVEV come from the germline V gene (reference sequence). With 5 bases removed from V and 1 base from J, the gap between germline ends came to 18 bases.

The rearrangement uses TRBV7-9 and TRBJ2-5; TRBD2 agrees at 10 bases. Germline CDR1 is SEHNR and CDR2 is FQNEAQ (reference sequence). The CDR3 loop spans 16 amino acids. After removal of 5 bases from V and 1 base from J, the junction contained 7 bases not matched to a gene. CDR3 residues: CASSRLAGLPQETQYF. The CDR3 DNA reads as TGTGCCAGCAGCCGACTAGCGGGCCTACCCCAAGAGACCCAGTACTTC.

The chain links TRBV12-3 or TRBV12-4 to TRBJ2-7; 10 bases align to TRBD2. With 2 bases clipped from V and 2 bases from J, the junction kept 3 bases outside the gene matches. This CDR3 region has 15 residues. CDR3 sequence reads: CASSLSTSGTYEQYF. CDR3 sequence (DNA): TGTGCCAGCAGTTTAAGTACTAGCGGGACCTACGAGCAGTACTTC.

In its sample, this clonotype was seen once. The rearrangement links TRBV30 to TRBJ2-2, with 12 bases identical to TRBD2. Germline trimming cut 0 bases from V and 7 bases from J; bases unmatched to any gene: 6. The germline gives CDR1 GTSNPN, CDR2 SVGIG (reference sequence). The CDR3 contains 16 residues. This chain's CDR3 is CAWSVGRTSGIGELFF. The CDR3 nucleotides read TGTGCCTGGAGTGTGGGTCGGACTAGCGGGATCGGGGAGCTGTTTTTT.